The entry below gives a single TCR beta chain sequence along with its context. Its target is unknown. Germline CDR1 SQVTM, CDR2 ANQGSEA. The V end was cut by 4 bases, the J end by 1 base, with 10 bases between. The CDR3 length is 13 residues. The sample belongs to a study of radiation and T cells in renal cell carcinoma. General study findings and limits: In blood, top tumor clones expanded by 2 weeks, shrinking by 4.

Sequenced by immunoSEQ multiplex PCR; TCRdb stores in-frame clones only, minus some. The sample holds around 64,000 clones, 65% to 80% seen once. Sample time point: blood 4 weeks post-SBRT, at nephrectomy. Stated treatment: 15 Gy SBRT to primary tumor, nephrectomy 4 weeks later. Nephrectomy followed 15 Gy stereotactic body radiation by 4 weeks. Radiation-treated patients gave blood at baseline, week 2 and week 4. The origin of this receptor is a man between 60 and 75 years old with renal cell carcinoma. Source: blood, taken from a patient whose treatment included radiotherapy and nephrectomy. The V call is TRBV29-1, the J call TRBJ1-1; no firm D call. Here the CDR3 reads CSVGKSENTEAFF. DNA for the CDR3: TGCAGCGTTGGGAAATCAGAGAACACTGAAGCTTTCTTT.